The clone carrying this T cell receptor beta chain has ten or more counts. This record belongs to a study of T-cell reconstitution after alpha-beta-depleted transplantation in children. TCRbeta library preparation incorporated unique molecular identifiers. TCRdb re-called the PCR reads through MiXCR, storing one row per CDR3 protein. Here the sample spans roughly 89,000 distinct CDR3 sequences, less than 15% being singletons. CDR1 is MNHEY and CDR2 is SVGAGI in the germline V gene. The CDR3 length is 15 residues. With 7 bases removed from V and 5 bases from J, the gap between germline ends came to 17 bases.

Here the sequenced sample was PBMCs from the stem cell graft donor, taken from the stem cell graft. V usage is TRBV6-5 and J usage is TRBJ2-2; D perhaps matches TRBD2 (5 bases). The clonotype originates from a human donor who donated a stem cell graft to a child with inherited bone marrow failure. For the CDR3, the DNA is TGTGCCAGCATAAATACGGCCCCGGGGACCGGGGAGCTGTTTTTT. It is translated as CASINTAPGTGELFF.